Listed here are 31 T cell receptor beta chains from one sample, sequenced in a study of Graves' ophthalmopathy and Graves' hyperthyroidism. Beta-chain TCR CDR3 regions were amplified from RNA transcripts. HTBI-primed RT-PCR formed the first round, and a multiplex PCR formed the second. TCRdb reanalysed the multiplex PCR reads using MiXCR and keeps one entry per CDR3 protein. The sample records 400,000 or so distinct CDR3 sequences, approximately 15% being singletons. Source material: peripheral blood. These receptors were taken from a woman under 30 with stable Graves' hyperthyroidism.

Note on this clonotype: Since no conserved phenylalanine or tryptophan closes the CDR3, a read error is the likely cause. As DNA, the CDR3 is TGTGCCAGCAGCTGCAGACAGGGAGCCACTGAAGCTTTCTAT. Protein product: CASSCRQGATEAFY. This chain links TRBV7-2 with TRBJ1-1; 7 positions match TRBD1. Germline V lookup: CDR1 SGHTA, CDR2 FQGNSA. The CDR3 contains 14 residues. The V and J ends lost 4 bases and 4 bases, in that order; junction bases with no gene match: 6.

About this clonotype itself: A read error is likely, as this CDR3 ends without the conserved phenylalanine or tryptophan. The chain carries TRBV20-1 and TRBJ1-2; 8 bases map to TRBD1. Trimming removed 2 bases from V and 8 bases from J; junction bases left unmatched: 19. The CDR3 has 17 amino acids. Germline V gene lookup returns CDR1 DFQATT and CDR2 SNEGSKA (reference sequence). In DNA form, the CDR3 reads TGCAGTGCTAGACTTCCGGGACAGGAGGCCGTTAAGGGGGGCTACACCTAC. Translating gives CSARLPGQEAVKGGYTY.

About this clonotype itself: A single base separates this from a much larger clone, so it may be a read error. This rearrangement joins TRBV25-1 to TRBJ2-7, with D possibly TRBD1 on 5 matching bases. Germline CDR1 and CDR2: MGHDK and SYGVNS. V lost 1 base and J 6 bases, leaving 10 bases between the germline ends. The CDR3 is made up of 13 amino acids. The CDR3 coding sequence is TGTGCCAGCAGTGAATTCAGGGCCCCCGAGCAGTACGTC. Encoded protein: CASSEFRAPEQYV.

The sample holds many counts of this clonotype. The chain employs TRBV4-2 and TRBJ1-6; a weak D match, TRBD1 (6 bases). This CDR3 comprises 14 residues. CDR1 LGHNA and CDR2 YNFKEQ come from the germline V gene. Between the trimmed V and J ends, which lost 4 bases and 12 bases, there was a span of 16 bases. The CDR3 is CASSPTWTEEPLHF. The CDR3 DNA sequence: TGTGCCAGCAGCCCCACCTGGACAGAGGAACCCCTCCACTTT.

There are many counts of this clonotype. This chain links TRBV11-2 with TRBJ2-7; TRBD2 aligns across 11 bases. Germline V gene sequence: CDR1 SGHAT, CDR2 FQNNGV. This CDR3 spans 16 amino acids. The J segment lost 3 bases and the V segment lost 5 bases, leaving 9 bases of the junction unmatched. CDR3 loop: CASSPTSGVAHYEQYF. CDR3 DNA: TGTGCCAGCAGCCCGACTAGCGGGGTAGCCCACTACGAGCAGTACTTC.

Concerning this clonotype itself: Since no conserved phenylalanine or tryptophan closes the CDR3, a read error is the likely cause. The limits of the CDR3 on the DNA are not certain, so only TCRdb's listed CDR3 is given. The chain links TRBV12-3 or TRBV12-4 to TRBJ1-1; the table's D call TRBD1 went unverified against the DNA. The CDR3 length is 14 residues, termini included. CDR3 sequence: CASSSPTGGTEAWL.

This clonotype was seen at least ten times. The V call is TRBV12-5, the J call TRBJ1-6; 7 bases are shared with TRBD1. Trimming cost V 5 bases and J 12 bases; bases outside gene matches: 7. The CDR3 consists of 13 residues. Germline lookup yields CDR1 LGHNT and CDR2 FRNRAP. The CDR3 loop is CASGDDRVRPLHF. CDR3 coding DNA: TGTGCTAGTGGTGACGACAGGGTGCGACCCCTCCACTTT.

This clonotype occurred many times. The rearrangement joins TRBV7-6 to TRBJ2-7; no reliable D call. The CDR3 length is 17 residues. V was trimmed by 1 base and J by 6 bases, leaving 22 bases between them. The germline CDR1 and CDR2 sequences are SGHVS and FNYEAQ. CDR3 coding DNA: TGTGCCAGCAGCTTAGGAAGGGTTTTGAGGAGTGAAGGCGAGCAGTACTTC. It yields the protein CASSLGRVLRSEGEQYF.

This clonotype was seen at least ten times. The rearrangement links TRBV24-1 to TRBJ1-5; D not certain. Germline CDR1 and CDR2: KGHDR and SFDVKD. The V and J ends lost 1 base and 6 bases respectively, with 6 bases between them. This CDR3 spans 13 amino acids. CDR3 residues: CATSDFRGQPQHF. CDR3 DNA sequence: TGTGCCACCAGTGATTTCCGGGGTCAGCCCCAGCATTTT.

This clonotype has a count of ten or more. V usage is TRBV6-1 and J usage is TRBJ2-2, with 8 bases that match TRBD2. Germline V CDR1 and CDR2: MNHNS, SASEGT. With V trimmed by 5 bases and J by 2 bases, 7 bases remained unmatched. CDR3 size: 16 residues. The CDR3 sequence: CASSRPGTRNTGELFF. In nucleotides, the CDR3 is TGTGCCAGCAGTCGTCCCGGGACTAGAAACACCGGGGAGCTGTTTTTT.

This clonotype was detected ten times or more. The rearrangement joins TRBV20-1 to TRBJ2-5, with 8 bases that match TRBD1. The trim removed 5 bases at V and 2 bases at J, leaving 7 bases unmatched. CDR1 DFQATT and CDR2 SNEGSKA come from the germline V gene (reference sequence). The CDR3 is made up of 14 amino acids. CDR3 loop: CSAQGQGAQETQYF. In DNA, the CDR3 is TGCAGTGCTCAAGGACAGGGTGCTCAAGAGACCCAGTACTTC.

This clonotype was counted at least ten times. This chain links TRBV11-2 with TRBJ1-3; D is undetermined. The length of the CDR3 is 14 residues. Germline CDR1 and CDR2: SGHAT and FQNNGV. The germline V and J ends were trimmed by 5 bases and 0 bases, with 8 bases remaining between them. The CDR3 sequence: CASSPENSGNTIYF. CDR3 coding DNA: TGTGCCAGCAGCCCGGAGAACTCTGGAAACACCATATATTTT.

The sample holds a few counts of this clonotype. The V gene is TRBV3-1, the J gene TRBJ2-7; 9 bases align to TRBD2. CDR3 length: 19 amino acids. V was clipped by 0 bases and J by 4 bases; unmatched bases: 16. Germline lookup yields CDR1 LGHDT and CDR2 YNNKEL (reference sequence). CDR3 in amino acids: CASSQEGAGGYLMDYEQYF. DNA of the CDR3: TGTGCCAGCAGCCAAGAAGGGGCGGGGGGGTATCTGATGGATTACGAGCAGTACTTC.

This clonotype has a count of ten or more. The genes are TRBV6-5 and TRBJ2-7, with 7 bases that match TRBD1. The CDR3 has 15 residues. After removal of 0 bases from V and 1 base from J, the junction contained 3 bases not matched to a gene. CDR1 MNHEY and CDR2 SVGAGI come from the germline V gene. The CDR3 is CASSYSTTGSYEQYF. The CDR3 nucleotides are TGTGCCAGCAGTTACTCGACGACAGGGTCCTACGAGCAGTACTTC.

The gene calls are TRBV6-1 and TRBJ2-1; 7 nucleotides agree with TRBD2. Germline loops: CDR1 MNHNS, CDR2 SASEGT. The V gene end was trimmed by 5 bases and the J gene end by 4 bases; junction bases not matched to a gene: 5. This CDR3 has 14 residues. The CDR3, as DNA: TGTGCCAGCAGTCGGAGCGGGGATTACAATGAGCAGTTCTTC. Amino acids: CASSRSGDYNEQFF.

Ten or more counts support this clonotype. The chain combines TRBV2 with TRBJ1-1, with D possibly matching TRBD1 (6 bases). Germline CDR1 is SNHLY and CDR2 is FYNNEI. The ends were cut back, 3 bases at V and 9 bases at J, with 11 bases in the middle. CDR3 length: 12 residues. This CDR3 is CASSEVGTKAFF. The CDR3 DNA sequence: TGTGCCAGCAGTGAGGTGGGGACAAAAGCTTTCTTT. The full variable domain, completed using reference TRBV2 and TRBJ1-1, is EPEVTQTPSHQVTQMGQEVILRCVPISNHLYFYWYRQILGQKVEFLVSFYNNEISEKSEIFDDQFSVERPDGSNFTLKIRSTKLEDSAMYFCASSEVGTKAFFGQGTRLTVV.

There are many counts of this clonotype. The chain employs TRBV12-5 and TRBJ1-5; D remains ambiguous. The germline gives CDR1 LGHNT, CDR2 FRNRAP. Trimming removed 2 bases from V and 6 bases from J, with 11 bases in between. The CDR3 covers 14 residues. As DNA, the CDR3 is TGTGCTAGTGGTTTGTCCTCGACACCTCAGCCCCAGCATTTT. Its translation is CASGLSSTPQPQHF.

This clonotype has at least ten counts. This chain links TRBV2 with TRBJ1-5; 7 bases agree with TRBD1. V dropped 5 bases and J dropped 1; count of bases not matched to a gene: 5. Germline V gives CDR1 SNHLY, CDR2 FYNNEI. The CDR3 contains 15 residues. The CDR3 spells CASSSDRISNQPQHF. The CDR3 nucleotides are TGTGCCAGCAGTTCGGACAGGATCAGCAATCAGCCCCAGCATTTT. Supplemented by reference TRBV2 and TRBJ1-5, the full variable domain reads EPEVTQTPSHQVTQMGQEVILRCVPISNHLYFYWYRQILGQKVEFLVSFYNNEISEKSEIFDDQFSVERPDGSNFTLKIRSTKLEDSAMYFCASSSDRISNQPQHFGDGTRLSIL.

This clonotype has at least ten counts. This chain joins TRBV12-3 or TRBV12-4 and TRBJ1-2; maybe TRBD1 (5 bases). This CDR3 has 12 residues. V lost 11 bases and J 4 bases, leaving 14 bases between the germline ends. The CDR3: CASEGQGYGYTF. CDR3 bases: TGTGCCTCAGAGGGGCAGGGCTATGGCTACACCTTC.

V usage is TRBV2 and J usage is TRBJ1-5, with TRBD1 matching over 8 bases. Germline V gives CDR1 SNHLY, CDR2 FYNNEI. The CDR3 has 15 residues. With 8 bases clipped from V and 0 bases from J, the junction kept 6 bases outside the gene matches. The CDR3 nucleotides are TGTGCCAGCCGGGACAGGATTTTTAGCAATCAGCCCCAGCATTTT. This gives the protein CASRDRIFSNQPQHF.

This chain uses TRBV12-3 or TRBV12-4 with TRBJ2-2; no firm D call. This CDR3 comprises 14 residues. V lost 1 base to trimming and J lost 8 bases, with 11 bases between them. The CDR3 is CASSLERVIGELFF. In nucleotides, the CDR3 is TGTGCCAGCAGTTTAGAAAGGGTAATAGGGGAGCTGTTTTTT.

This chain uses TRBV28 with TRBJ1-3; no clear D gene. CDR1 and CDR2 (germline): MDHEN, SYDVKM. Trimming removed 10 bases from V and 0 bases from J, with 10 bases in between. The CDR3 loop spans 13 amino acids. CDR3 in amino acids: CATQNPSGNTIYF. The CDR3, as DNA: TGTGCCACTCAGAATCCCTCTGGAAACACCATATATTTT.

This clonotype was recorded many times. This chain links TRBV6-1 with TRBJ1-2; tentative D call: TRBD1 (6 bases). Germline V gene sequence: CDR1 MNHNS, CDR2 SASEGT. Trimming cost V 4 bases and J 9 bases, with 12 bases left between them. The CDR3 loop spans 12 amino acids. DNA for the CDR3: TGTGCCAGCAGTGGGCTTCGGGACAGCTACACCTTC. It translates to CASSGLRDSYTF.

This clonotype showed up many times. CDR3 DNA sequence: TGTGCCACCAGTGATCAACAAGGGGACCATCAGCCCCAGCATTTT. It encodes CATSDQQGDHQPQHF. The chain joins TRBV24-1 to TRBJ1-5, with D perhaps matching TRBD1 (5 bases). The V gene lost 3 bases and the J gene lost 5 bases, with 13 bases spanning the gap. The CDR3 contains 15 residues. CDR1 is KGHDR and CDR2 is SFDVKD in the germline V gene.

In its sample, this clonotype was seen many times. A clone one base away is much larger, so this may be a read error. The chain uses TRBV11-2 and TRBJ1-6; D might be TRBD1 (5 bases). The V gene's germline CDR1 is SGHAT and CDR2 FQNNGV. This CDR3 is built from 13 residues. Trimming took off 5 bases at V and 6 bases at J, with 8 bases between the two ends. CDR3 residues: CASSGTANSPLHF. CDR3 in DNA: TGTGCCAGCAGCGGGACGGCTAATTCACCCCTCCACTTT.

This clonotype was counted many times. The chain joins TRBV11-2 to TRBJ1-1; 9 bases agree with TRBD1. J gave up 3 bases and V 6 bases, and 14 bases lay outside the gene matches. This CDR3 region has 17 residues. Germline-derived CDR1 and CDR2 are SGHAT and FQNNGV. This chain's CDR3 is CASRLPGQGPGDTEAFF. CDR3 coding DNA: TGTGCCAGCAGACTCCCGGGACAGGGACCGGGGGACACTGAAGCTTTCTTT. Filled out from reference TRBV11-2 and TRBJ1-1, the complete variable domain reads EAGVAQSPRYKIIEKRQSVAFWCNPISGHATLYWYQQILGQGPKLLIQFQNNGVVDDSQLPKDRFSAERLKGVDSTLKIQPAKLEDSAVYLCASRLPGQGPGDTEAFFGQGTRLTVV.

This clonotype appeared many times. The chain has TRBV20-1 and TRBJ2-5; D gene unclear. From germline, CDR1 is DFQATT and CDR2 SNEGSKA (reference sequence). The CDR3 has 13 amino acids. V dropped 2 bases and J dropped 0 bases, with 7 bases sitting between them. The DNA of the CDR3 is TGCAGTGCTAGATCCTCCTACCAAGAGACCCAGTACTTC. Translated, it gives CSARSSYQETQYF.

The V call is TRBV6-4, the J call TRBJ1-5; no firm D call. Germline CDR1 and CDR2: MRHNA and SNTAGT. CDR3 length: 13 amino acids. V lost 5 bases and J lost 3, with 8 bases in between. The DNA for the CDR3 is TGTGCCAGCAGTCCCTCGGCCAATCAGCCCCAGCATTTT. Translated, it gives CASSPSANQPQHF.

This clonotype appeared many times. The rearrangement uses TRBV7-2 and TRBJ2-7; D gene uncertain. V was trimmed by 2 bases and J by 0 bases, leaving 8 bases between them. CDR3 length equals 14 residues. Germline assignment: CDR1 SGHTA and CDR2 FQGNSA. The CDR3 DNA sequence: TGTGCCAGCAGCTTAAATCCTTTCTCCTACGAGCAGTACTTC. Its protein product is CASSLNPFSYEQYF.

This clonotype turned up a few times. Since a much larger clone is just one base distant, this may be a read error. CDR3 in amino acids: CASSELVGRVFF. CDR3 DNA: TGTGCCAGCAGTGAACTGGTTGGGAGAGTTTTCTTT. V and J are TRBV2 and TRBJ1-1; D is ambiguous. Between the trimmed V and J ends, which lost 2 bases and 13 bases, there was a span of 14 bases. The CDR3 covers 12 residues. From germline, CDR1 is SNHLY and CDR2 FYNNEI.

The J gene is TRBJ2-7, the V gene TRBV2; D is perhaps TRBD2 (5 bases). Germline CDR1 is SNHLY and CDR2 is FYNNEI. CDR3 length: 15 residues. Trimming removed 8 bases from V and 0 bases from J, with 17 bases in between. In nucleotides, the CDR3 is TGTGCCAGCGAAGGTAGGACGGGAAGCTCCTACGAGCAGTACTTC. This translates into CASEGRTGSSYEQYF.